The 22 T cell receptor beta chains in this list originate from one sample, sequenced in a study of CD8+CD57+ T cells in acquired aplastic anemia. The sequenced patients had an expansion of CD8+CD57+ cells seen by flow cytometry. Investigators profiled TCR beta VDJ and CDR3 from genomic DNA template. TCRdb reprocessed the reads via MiXCR and lists one record per CDR3 protein. The table has around 210,000 distinct CDR3 sequences, over 55% seen once; the top ten hold roughly 62%. The source material was sorted CD4+, CD8+, or CD8+CD57+ T cells (not recorded which) from PBMCs. The source of these receptors is a human donor with aplastic anemia.

This clonotype has a handful of counts. The chain is built from TRBV27 and TRBJ2-3, with 8 bases matching TRBD1. Germline-derived CDR1 and CDR2 are MNHEY and SMNVEV (reference sequence). The length of the CDR3 is 15 residues. The V and J ends lost 0 bases and 4 bases, in that order; junction bases with no gene match: 3. The CDR3 sequence is CASSLSTGVADTQYF. The DNA for the CDR3 is TGTGCCAGCAGTTTATCGACAGGGGTGGCAGATACGCAGTATTTT.

This clonotype was picked up many times. V usage is TRBV7-9 and J usage is TRBJ2-3; no clear D. The CDR3 totals 15 residues. Looked up from germline, CDR1 is SEHNR and CDR2 is FQNEAQ (reference sequence). Trimming took off 5 bases at V and 0 bases at J, with 12 bases between the two ends. CDR3 sequence: CASSPQMGSTDTQYF. Here the CDR3 DNA reads TGTGCCAGCAGCCCACAAATGGGTAGCACAGATACGCAGTATTTT.

The chain uses TRBV7-2 and TRBJ2-7; D gene unclear. The CDR3 sequence is 13 residues long. Between the trimmed V and J ends, which lost 2 bases and 2 bases, there was a span of 7 bases. Germline V gives CDR1 SGHTA, CDR2 FQGNSA. CDR3 sequence reads: CASSLFMTYEQYF. The CDR3 coding sequence is TGTGCCAGCAGCTTATTCATGACCTACGAGCAGTACTTC.

To note about this clonotype: A much larger clone differs by one base, so this may be a read error. The genes are TRBV20-1 and TRBJ1-3; D unresolved. The CDR3 extends over 14 amino acids. In germline, CDR1 is DFQATT, CDR2 SNEGSKA (reference sequence). CDR3 protein: CSAAHPYSGNAIYF. CDR3 nucleotides: TGCAGTGCCGCACATCCTTACTCTGGAAACGCCATATATTTT.

The gene calls are TRBV7-6 and TRBJ2-7, with D tentatively TRBD1 (6 bases). Germline CDR1 reads SGHVS; CDR2 reads FNYEAQ. The V end lost 6 bases, the J end lost 2 bases, and 23 bases lay between the germline ends. The CDR3 extends over 17 amino acids. CDR3 amino acids: CASSLLGEGTSTYEQYF. CDR3 DNA sequence: TGTGCCAGCAGTTTACTAGGGGAAGGGACATCTACCTACGAGCAGTACTTC.

This sequence joins TRBV4-2 and TRBJ1-5; D is undetermined. V was shortened by 2 bases and J by 0 bases, with 20 bases between the two germline ends. The CDR3 runs 19 residues. CDR1 LGHNA and CDR2 YNFKEQ come from the germline V gene. The CDR3 loop reads CASSQKIRAKNYSNQPQHF. The CDR3 DNA reads TGTGCCAGCAGCCAAAAGATCCGGGCCAAAAATTATAGCAATCAGCCCCAGCATTTT.

Points on this clonotype: Its ends do not fully match the called genes, so a read error is possible. V usage is TRBV7-3 and J usage is TRBJ1-1, with 9 bases fitting TRBD1. The CDR3 length is 16 residues. Germline V gene sequence: CDR1 SGHTA, CDR2 FQGTGA. CDR3 in DNA: TGTGCCAGCAGCTTGGTCCCAGGACAGGGGAACTCTGAAGCTTTCTTT. It specifies CASSLVPGQGNSEAFF.

The chain joins TRBV5-5 to TRBJ2-7; TRBD1 matches 10 bases. V trimming: 6 bases; J trimming: 3 bases; junction bases outside the gene matches: 12. Per germline, CDR1 SGHKS and CDR2 YYEKEE (reference sequence). CDR3 length: 16 amino acids. The CDR3 reads CASNHGDRGWGYEQYF. The CDR3 DNA follows: TGTGCCAGCAACCATGGGGACAGGGGCTGGGGCTACGAGCAGTACTTC. The variable domain in full, with the rest retrieved from reference TRBV5-5 and TRBJ2-7, is DAGVTQSPTHLIKTRGQQVTLRCSPISGHKSVSWYQQVLGQGPQFIFQYYEKEERGRGNFPDRFSARQFPNYSSELNVNALLLGDSALYLCASNHGDRGWGYEQYFGPGTRLTVT.

J is TRBJ1-5 and V is TRBV19; D is undetermined. Germline CDR1 and CDR2: LNHDA and SQIVND (reference sequence). The CDR3 length is 14 residues. Trimming stripped 1 base from V and 7 bases from J, with 11 bases between. CDR3 amino acids: CASSIGPNGQPQHF. DNA of the CDR3: TGTGCCAGTAGTATAGGCCCGAACGGGCAGCCCCAGCATTTT.

This clonotype has more than one count but fewer than ten. V usage is TRBV5-6 and J usage is TRBJ1-5, with unresolved D. Trimming cost V 3 bases and J 2 bases, with 18 bases left between them. This CDR3 region has 17 residues. Germline V gene data show CDR1 as SGHDT and CDR2 as YYEEEE. CDR3 nucleotide sequence: TGTGCCAGCAGCTCGGCTGCGGGAGGACGCGGCAATCAGCCCCAGCATTTT. Its translation: CASSSAAGGRGNQPQHF.

CDR3 sequence (DNA): TGTGCCAGCAGCGGTGGGCGAGGCGGGGAGCAGTACTTC. This codes for CASSGGRGGEQYF. The chain couples TRBV7-9 to TRBJ2-7, with a tentative D call TRBD2 (5 bases). The CDR3 sequence is 13 residues long. Germline assignment: CDR1 SEHNR and CDR2 FQNEAQ (reference sequence). V lost 5 bases and J lost 7, with 15 bases in between.

The rearrangement uses TRBV20-1 and TRBJ1-1, with D unclear. V dropped 3 bases and J dropped 0 bases, with 11 bases sitting between them. This CDR3 has 14 amino acids. CDR1 DFQATT and CDR2 SNEGSKA come from the germline V gene (reference sequence). The CDR3, as DNA: TGCAGTGCTAGCTTAACAGCTATGAACACTGAAGCTTTCTTT. It yields the protein CSASLTAMNTEAFF.

This clonotype has only a few counts. The chain is built from TRBV19 and TRBJ2-1, with D perhaps TRBD2 (5 bases). Germline CDR1 reads LNHDA; CDR2 reads SQIVND (reference sequence). The CDR3 extends over 15 amino acids. The V gene lost 7 bases and the J gene lost 3 bases, with 16 bases spanning the gap. The CDR3 is CASIRSSGHYNEQFF. The CDR3 DNA follows: TGTGCCAGTATCAGGTCCAGCGGCCACTACAATGAGCAGTTCTTC.

The V and J genes are TRBV2 and TRBJ2-7; 7 positions agree with TRBD1. J gave up 3 bases and V 6 bases, and 5 bases lay outside the gene matches. The CDR3 has 13 amino acids. CDR1 and CDR2 (germline): SNHLY, FYNNEI. CDR3 amino acids: CASRGTAVYEQYF. The CDR3 region has the DNA TGTGCCAGCAGGGGGACAGCCGTCTACGAGCAGTACTTC.

The chain has TRBV10-3 and TRBJ1-1; the D gene is possibly TRBD1 (5 bases). Per germline, CDR1 ENHRY and CDR2 SYGVKD. V dropped 11 bases and J dropped 4 bases, with 17 bases sitting between them. The length of the CDR3 is 13 residues. Written as DNA, the CDR3 is TGTGCCCTCGGACGTGACGGGGGCACTGAAGCTTTCTTT. Translated, it gives CALGRDGGTEAFF.

This chain links TRBV15 with TRBJ1-1; D might be TRBD1 (5 bases). The CDR3 runs to 15 residues. Germline-derived CDR1 and CDR2 are LNHNV and YYDKDF (reference sequence). Trimming took 2 bases from V and 6 from J, leaving 16 bases between them. CDR3 sequence (DNA): TGTGCCACCAGCAGACCTGGGGCCGTTCAGGCTGAAGCTTTCTTT. Its protein is CATSRPGAVQAEAFF. The whole variable domain, filled in from reference TRBV15 and TRBJ1-1, reads DAMVIQNPRYQVTQFGKPVTLSCSQTLNHNVMYWYQQKSSQAPKLLFHYYDKDFNNEADTPDNFQSRRPNTSFCFLDIRSPGLGDTAMYLCATSRPGAVQAEAFFGQGTRLTVV.

Only a few counts were recorded for this clonotype. The chain carries TRBV3-1 and TRBJ2-4, with D maybe TRBD2 (6 bases). Germline V gives CDR1 LGHDT, CDR2 YNNKEL (reference sequence). This CDR3 spans 16 amino acids. The V end lost 3 bases, the J end lost 8 bases, and 20 bases lay between the germline ends. Here the CDR3 DNA reads TGTGCCAGCAGCCACCGGAGGGTAGCCGGGCAGGACATTCAGTACTTC. This codes for CASSHRRVAGQDIQYF.

The chain uses TRBV30 and TRBJ2-2, with D perhaps matching TRBD1 (6 bases). Germline CDR1 is GTSNPN and CDR2 is SVGIG (reference sequence). V shed 3 bases and J shed 7 bases, with 24 bases lying between them. This CDR3 has 17 residues. The DNA of the CDR3 is TGTGCCTGGAGCACAGACGGGACACTTTTAGTAGGCGGGGAGCTGTTTTTT. As protein: CAWSTDGTLLVGGELFF. Together with reference TRBV30 and TRBJ2-2, the CDR3 gives the full variable domain: SQTIHQWPATLVQPVGSPLSLECTVEGTSNPNLYWYRQAAGRGLQLLFYSVGIGQISSEVPQNLSASRPQDRQFILSSKKLLLSDSGFYLCAWSTDGTLLVGGELFFGEGSRLTVL.

J is TRBJ1-2 and V is TRBV7-2, with D possibly matching TRBD1 (6 bases). The CDR3 runs 15 residues. Germline CDR1 reads SGHTA; CDR2 reads FQGNSA. V was pared by 1 base and J by 0 bases, with 9 bases between. The CDR3: CASSLVGTTNYGYTF. The DNA of the CDR3 is TGTGCCAGCAGCTTAGTTGGGACAACTAACTATGGCTACACCTTC.

J is TRBJ1-3 and V is TRBV19; D is unresolved. There are 12 residues in the CDR3. Germline V gene lookup returns CDR1 LNHDA and CDR2 SQIVND (reference sequence). Trimming took off 5 bases at V and 7 bases at J, with 9 bases between the two ends. CDR3 bases: TGTGCCAGTAGTCAAGGGCCGAACACCATATATTTT. This translates into CASSQGPNTIYF. The full variable domain, with the rest looked up from reference TRBV19 and TRBJ1-3, is DGGITQSPKYLFRKEGQNVTLSCEQNLNHDAMYWYRQDPGQGLRLIYYSQIVNDFQKGDIAEGYSVSREKKESFPLTVTSAQKNPTAFYLCASSQGPNTIYFGEGSWLTVV.

The J gene is TRBJ1-1, the V gene TRBV12-3 or TRBV12-4; no clear D gene. This CDR3 comprises 14 residues. Trimming stripped 1 base from V and 4 bases from J, with 10 bases between. The CDR3: CASSLGGWGTEAFF. The CDR3 DNA sequence: TGTGCCAGCAGTTTAGGGGGTTGGGGCACTGAAGCTTTCTTT.

V usage is TRBV15 and J usage is TRBJ1-5; possibly TRBD1 for D (6 bases). Trimming stripped 4 bases from V and 7 bases from J, with 11 bases between. The CDR3 covers 13 residues. CDR1 and CDR2 from the germline V gene are LNHNV and YYDKDF (reference sequence). The CDR3 DNA reads TGTGCCACCAGCAAAAACAGGGACCAGCCCCAGCATTTT. Its translation is CATSKNRDQPQHF. Full variable domain (remainder filled in from reference TRBV15 and TRBJ1-5): DAMVIQNPRYQVTQFGKPVTLSCSQTLNHNVMYWYQQKSSQAPKLLFHYYDKDFNNEADTPDNFQSRRPNTSFCFLDIRSPGLGDTAMYLCATSKNRDQPQHFGDGTRLSIL.